A single sample gave rise to the 8 T cell receptor beta chains below, sequenced in a study of blood T cells in healthy people across ages. With a J-beta primer mix and a sample-barcoded 5' primer, a second PCR ran about 6 to 11 cycles. One entry per CDR3 protein, called by TCRdb with MiXCR from the 5' RACE reads. The sample carries roughly 500,000 distinct CDR3 sequences, 27% recorded once. The sequencing input was blood. These receptors originate from a woman aged 70-85 years in good health.

The chain combines TRBV11-2 with TRBJ1-4; 7 positions agree with TRBD1. Germline assignment: CDR1 SGHAT and CDR2 FQNNGV. V shed 5 bases and J 5 bases; nucleotides not matched to a gene: 8. The CDR3 has 15 residues. CDR3 loop: CASSPRTGANEKLFF. The CDR3 nucleotides are TGTGCCAGCAGCCCACGGACAGGAGCCAATGAAAAACTGTTTTTT.

The V and J genes are TRBV20-1 and TRBJ2-4; tentatively, D is TRBD1 (6 bases). The CDR3 runs 16 residues. Germline V gene sequence: CDR1 DFQATT, CDR2 SNEGSKA (reference sequence). V lost 6 bases to trimming and J lost 0 bases, with 18 bases between them. DNA of the CDR3: TGCAGTGCATATCCACAGGGCCCACTAGCCAAAAACATTCAGTACTTC. As protein: CSAYPQGPLAKNIQYF.

The J gene is TRBJ2-3, the V gene TRBV20-1; D is ambiguous. Trimming stripped 5 bases from V and 4 bases from J, with 16 bases between. Germline CDR1 reads DFQATT; CDR2 reads SNEGSKA (reference sequence). This CDR3 comprises 14 residues. The CDR3 region has the DNA TGCAGTGCTGCCGGACCCCAGGTCGCAGATACGCAGTATTTT. This translates into CSAAGPQVADTQYF.

This clonotype was seen a few times. V and J are TRBV10-3 and TRBJ2-3; 9 bases fit TRBD2. Germline trimming cut 6 bases from V and 1 base from J; bases unmatched to any gene: 5. CDR1 and CDR2 from the germline V gene are ENHRY and SYGVKD. This CDR3 comprises 15 residues. CDR3 in amino acids: CAISQLAGGTDTQYF. CDR3 in DNA: TGTGCCATCAGCCAACTAGCGGGCGGCACAGATACGCAGTATTTT.

This clonotype has a handful of counts. The chain recombines TRBV3-1 with TRBJ1-3, with D perhaps TRBD1 (6 bases). This CDR3 has 13 residues. V lost 7 bases, J lost 6 bases, and 13 bases lay in between. The germline CDR1 and CDR2 sequences are LGHDT and YNNKEL (reference sequence). CDR3 protein: CASKRGQENTIYF. The CDR3 DNA is TGTGCCAGCAAGCGGGGGCAGGAAAACACCATATATTTT.

This chain connects TRBV9 to TRBJ2-2; weak D call: TRBD2 (6 bases). Germline V gene lookup returns CDR1 SGDLS and CDR2 YYNGEE. The CDR3 runs 16 residues. V lost 0 bases and J 3 bases, leaving 12 bases between the germline ends. The CDR3 loop is CASSVGPGGDTGELFF. CDR3 bases: TGTGCCAGCAGCGTAGGTCCAGGCGGGGACACCGGGGAGCTGTTTTTT.

This clonotype was seen a few times. The V and J genes are TRBV4-3 and TRBJ2-2, with D perhaps matching TRBD1 or TRBD2 (5 bases each). The CDR3 sequence is 16 residues long. The germline gives CDR1 LGHNA, CDR2 YSLEER. V was shortened by 1 base and J by 7 bases, with 16 bases between the two germline ends. The CDR3 sequence: CASSQALAQGNGELFF. The CDR3, as DNA: TGCGCCAGCAGCCAAGCCCTAGCCCAGGGTAACGGGGAGCTGTTTTTT.

This chain connects TRBV4-3 to TRBJ2-5; D not resolved. Near its end, the DNA agrees better with TRBJ2-1, so the J call may be wrong. Germline values: CDR1 LGHNA, CDR2 YSLEER. This CDR3 is 13 amino acids long. The CDR3 bases are TGCGCCAGCAGCCGCGAGCTACGCGATGAGCAGTTCTTC. Protein: CASSRELRDEQFF.